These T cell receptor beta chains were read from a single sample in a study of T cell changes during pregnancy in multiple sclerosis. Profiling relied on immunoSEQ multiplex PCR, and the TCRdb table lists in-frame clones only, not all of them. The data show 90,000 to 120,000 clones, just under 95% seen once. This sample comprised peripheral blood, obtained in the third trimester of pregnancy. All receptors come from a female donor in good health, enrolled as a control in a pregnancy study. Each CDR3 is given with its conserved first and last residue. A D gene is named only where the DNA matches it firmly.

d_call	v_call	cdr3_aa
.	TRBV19	CASKISGELFF
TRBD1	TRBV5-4	CASSLDQGAGEAFF
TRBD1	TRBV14	CASSQEDRGRFEQYF
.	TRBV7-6	CASSSLGGRAGNTIYF
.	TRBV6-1	CASCLGGDHTDTQYF
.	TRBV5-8	CASRKRNTEAFF
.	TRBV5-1	CASSFMGDGGDSPLHF
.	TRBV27	CASSLYQVGPYEQYF
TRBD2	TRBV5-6	CASRAGGHPDTQYF
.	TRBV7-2	CASSLAIGASTDTQYF
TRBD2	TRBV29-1	CSVEVSGRETYEQYF
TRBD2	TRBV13	CASSFGTSGGWGEQFF
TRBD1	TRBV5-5	CASSFGQAGDTGELFF
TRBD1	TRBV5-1	CASSLPGQGSDEQYF
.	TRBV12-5	CASGLGGGGTDTQYF
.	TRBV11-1	CASSFSAEGYNEQFF
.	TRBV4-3	CASSARAGLANEAFF